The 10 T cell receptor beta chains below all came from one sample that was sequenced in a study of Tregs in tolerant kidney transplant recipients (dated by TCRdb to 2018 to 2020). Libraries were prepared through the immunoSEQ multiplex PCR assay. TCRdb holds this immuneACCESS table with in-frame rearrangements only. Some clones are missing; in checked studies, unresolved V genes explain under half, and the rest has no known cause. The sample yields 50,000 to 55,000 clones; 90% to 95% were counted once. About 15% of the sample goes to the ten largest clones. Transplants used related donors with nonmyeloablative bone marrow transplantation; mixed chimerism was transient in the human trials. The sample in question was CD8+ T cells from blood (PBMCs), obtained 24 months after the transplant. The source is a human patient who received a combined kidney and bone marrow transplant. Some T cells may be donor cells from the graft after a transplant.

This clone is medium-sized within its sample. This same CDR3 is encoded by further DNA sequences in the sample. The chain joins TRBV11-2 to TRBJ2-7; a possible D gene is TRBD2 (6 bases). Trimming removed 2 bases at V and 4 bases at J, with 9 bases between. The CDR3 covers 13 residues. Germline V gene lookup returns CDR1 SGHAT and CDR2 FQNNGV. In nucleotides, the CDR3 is TGTGCCAGCAGCTTACCGGGGGTGTACGAGCAGTACTTC. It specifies CASSLPGVYEQYF.

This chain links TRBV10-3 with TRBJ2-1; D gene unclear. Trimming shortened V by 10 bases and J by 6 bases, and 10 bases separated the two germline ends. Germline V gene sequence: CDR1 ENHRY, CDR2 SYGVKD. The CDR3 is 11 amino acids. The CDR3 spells CATLYANEQFF. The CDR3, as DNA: TGTGCCACACTATATGCCAATGAGCAGTTCTTC.

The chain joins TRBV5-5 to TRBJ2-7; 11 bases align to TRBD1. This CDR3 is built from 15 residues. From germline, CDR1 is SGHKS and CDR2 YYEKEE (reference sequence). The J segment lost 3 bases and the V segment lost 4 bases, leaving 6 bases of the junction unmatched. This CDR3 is CASSQGTGGVYEQYF. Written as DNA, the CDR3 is TGTGCCAGCAGCCAGGGGACAGGGGGTGTCTACGAGCAGTACTTC. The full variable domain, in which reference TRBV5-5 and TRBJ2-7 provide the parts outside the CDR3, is DAGVTQSPTHLIKTRGQQVTLRCSPISGHKSVSWYQQVLGQGPQFIFQYYEKEERGRGNFPDRFSARQFPNYSSELNVNALLLGDSALYLCASSQGTGGVYEQYFGPGTRLTVT.

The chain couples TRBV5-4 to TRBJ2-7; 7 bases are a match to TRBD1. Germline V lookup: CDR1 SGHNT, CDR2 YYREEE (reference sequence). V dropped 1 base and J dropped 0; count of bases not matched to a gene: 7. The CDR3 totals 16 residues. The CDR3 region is CASSLTQTGFSYEQYF. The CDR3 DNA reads TGTGCCAGCAGCTTGACCCAGACAGGGTTCTCCTACGAGCAGTACTTC.

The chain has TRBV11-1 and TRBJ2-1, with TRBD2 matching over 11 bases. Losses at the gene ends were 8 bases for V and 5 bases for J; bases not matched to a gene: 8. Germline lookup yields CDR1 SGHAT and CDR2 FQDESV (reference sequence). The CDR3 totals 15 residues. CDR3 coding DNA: TGTGCCAGCGCACTGGGGACTAGCGGCCACAATGAGCAGTTCTTC. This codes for CASALGTSGHNEQFF.

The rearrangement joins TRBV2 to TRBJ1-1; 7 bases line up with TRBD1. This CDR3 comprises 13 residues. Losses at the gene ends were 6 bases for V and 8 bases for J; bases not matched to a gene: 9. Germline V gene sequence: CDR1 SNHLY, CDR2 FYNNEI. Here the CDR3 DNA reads TGTGCCAGCAGCCCCCTAGGGGGCTGGGAAGCTTTCTTT. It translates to CASSPLGGWEAFF.

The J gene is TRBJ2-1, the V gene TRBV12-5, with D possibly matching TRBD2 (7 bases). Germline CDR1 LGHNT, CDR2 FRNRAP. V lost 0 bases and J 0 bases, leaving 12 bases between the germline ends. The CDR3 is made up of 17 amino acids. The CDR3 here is CASGLVGGGGSYNEQFF. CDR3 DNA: TGTGCTAGTGGTTTGGTTGGGGGCGGGGGCTCCTACAATGAGCAGTTCTTC.

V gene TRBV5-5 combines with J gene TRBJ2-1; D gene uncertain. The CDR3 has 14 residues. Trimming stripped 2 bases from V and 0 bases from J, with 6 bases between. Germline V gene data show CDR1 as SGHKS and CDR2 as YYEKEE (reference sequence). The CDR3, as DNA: TGTGCCAGCAGCTTCTCCGGCTCCTACAATGAGCAGTTCTTC. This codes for CASSFSGSYNEQFF.

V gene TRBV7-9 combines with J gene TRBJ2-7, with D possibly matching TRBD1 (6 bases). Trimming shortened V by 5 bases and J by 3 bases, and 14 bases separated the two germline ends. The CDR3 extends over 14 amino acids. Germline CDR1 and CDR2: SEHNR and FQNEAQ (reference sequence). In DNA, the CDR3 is TGTGCCAGCAGCCAAATACTACAGGGCTACGAGCAGTACTTC. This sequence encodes CASSQILQGYEQYF.

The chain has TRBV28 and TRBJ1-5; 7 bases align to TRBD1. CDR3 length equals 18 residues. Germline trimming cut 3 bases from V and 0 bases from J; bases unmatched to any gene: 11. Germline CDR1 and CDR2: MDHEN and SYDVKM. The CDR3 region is CASSFGRGQTFSNQPQHF. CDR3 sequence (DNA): TGTGCCAGCAGTTTCGGGCGGGGACAGACCTTTAGCAATCAGCCCCAGCATTTT.